This T cell receptor beta chain was retrieved from a study of chemoradiotherapy in HPV16-positive cancers. The CDR3 extends over 11 amino acids. From germline, CDR1 is SGHNT and CDR2 YYREEE (reference sequence). Produced via immunoSEQ multiplex PCR; TCRdb's table is partial and in-frame only. The sample consists of around 6,000 clones, around 90% of them appearing once. The sequence was collected from a human donor with HPV-associated anogenital cancer. This material consisted of blood, taken from a patient who underwent chemoradiotherapy. The chain is built from TRBV5-4 and TRBJ2-5; D remains ambiguous. The DNA end is a closer match to TRBJ2-7, so the J assignment may be wrong. Written as DNA, the CDR3 is TGTGCCAGCAGCAACTCCTACGAGCAGTACTTC. This gives the protein CASSNSYEQYF.